The 26 T cell receptor beta chains below all came from one sample that was sequenced in a study of blood T cell repertoires in COVID-19 (dated by TCRdb to 2019 to 2021). Library method: the immunoSEQ multiplex PCR assay. TCRdb holds this immuneACCESS table with in-frame rearrangements only. Some clones are missing; in checked studies, unresolved V genes explain under half, and the rest has no known cause. The sample data list about 220,000 clones, and 82% of these were observed just once. The ten top clones hold about 3.2% of the sample. What was sequenced was PBMCs or T cells enriched from blood (not recorded which). The receptor source for this set is a woman between 55 and 75 years old who had recovered from COVID-19.

The J gene is TRBJ1-2, the V gene TRBV3-1 (or the pseudogene TRBV3-2); 9 nucleotides align to TRBD1. The J segment lost 7 bases and the V segment lost 2 bases, leaving 8 bases of the junction unmatched. The CDR3 is made up of 15 amino acids. Germline V lookup: CDR1 LGHDT, CDR2 YNNKEL (reference sequence). CDR3 in amino acids: CASSQSPQGAGGYTF. CDR3 sequence (DNA): TGTGCCAGCAGCCAATCTCCACAGGGGGCGGGTGGCTACACCTTC.

This chain uses TRBV21-1 with TRBJ2-3; TRBD1, the table's D call, was not compared with the DNA. TRBV21-1 is described as a pseudogene. The CDR3 sequence is 15 residues long. The CDR3 loop is CASRIRAGNTDTQYF. The CDR3 nucleotides read TGTGCCAGCAGGATACGGGCAGGGAACACAGATACGCAGTATTTT.

The V and J genes are TRBV11-2 and TRBJ2-5; 8 bases are a match to TRBD2. The V and J ends lost 5 bases and 3 bases, in that order; junction bases with no gene match: 17. Germline CDR1 and CDR2: SGHAT and FQNNGV. The length of the CDR3 is 18 residues. CDR3 protein: CASSPLRNRGLVEETQYF. DNA of the CDR3: TGTGCCAGCAGCCCTCTTCGTAATCGGGGACTAGTAGAAGAGACCCAGTACTTC.

The chain's CDR3 is CASSARGQGRAKNIQYF. The CDR3 coding sequence is TGTGCCAGCAGCGCAAGGGGACAGGGTAGAGCCAAAAACATTCAGTACTTC. The chain links TRBV9 to TRBJ2-4; 9 bases are a match to TRBD1. The V gene end was trimmed by 3 bases and the J gene end by 0 bases; junction bases not matched to a gene: 7. Germline assignment: CDR1 SGDLS and CDR2 YYNGEE. The CDR3 extends over 17 amino acids.

The V and J genes are TRBV19 and TRBJ1-5; no definite D call. The CDR3 spans 14 residues. CDR1 is LNHDA, CDR2 SQIVND, per germline (reference sequence). V gave up 3 bases and J gave up 2 bases, with 8 bases separating them. CDR3 protein: CASSIWGGNQPQHF. CDR3 in DNA: TGTGCCAGTAGTATCTGGGGAGGCAATCAGCCCCAGCATTTT.

The chain combines TRBV5-4 with TRBJ1-3; the match to TRBD1 covers 7 bases. Looked up from germline, CDR1 is SGHNT and CDR2 is YYREEE (reference sequence). V trimming: 0 bases; J trimming: 0 bases; junction bases outside the gene matches: 3. The CDR3 runs 16 residues. CDR3 bases: TGTGCCAGCAGCTTGGAGGGGGCTAACTCTGGAAACACCATATATTTT. Translating it yields CASSLEGANSGNTIYF.

This rearrangement joins TRBV3-1 (or the pseudogene TRBV3-2) to TRBJ1-4, with TRBD1 as a possible D gene (6 bases). The V gene lost 8 bases and the J gene lost 2 bases, with 12 bases spanning the gap. Germline V gene data show CDR1 as LGHDT and CDR2 as YNNKEL (reference sequence). The CDR3 consists of 14 residues. CDR3: CASRTVSTNEKLFF. CDR3 DNA sequence: TGTGCCAGCCGGACAGTCTCTACTAATGAAAAACTGTTTTTT.

The chain carries TRBV27 and TRBJ1-6; possibly TRBD1 for D (6 bases). Germline lookup yields CDR1 MNHEY and CDR2 SMNVEV (reference sequence). Trimming removed 3 bases at V and 5 bases at J, with 14 bases between. CDR3 length: 16 residues. CDR3 DNA sequence: TGTGCCAGCAGTTTCCTAGGGACACATAATAATTCACCCCTCCACTTT. Translation gives CASSFLGTHNNSPLHF.

The sample holds a few counts of this clone. The chain employs TRBV4-1 and TRBJ1-4; possibly TRBD1 for D (5 bases). There are 18 residues in the CDR3. V lost 3 bases to trimming and J lost 7 bases, with 24 bases between them. CDR1 and CDR2 (germline): MGHRA, YSYEKL. CDR3 DNA sequence: TGCGCCAGCAGCCACATCCTACGGGCCAGGGCTCTGGTTGAAAAACTGTTTTTT. The encoded protein is CASSHILRARALVEKLFF.

The chain combines TRBV5-5 with TRBJ2-1; TRBD2 matches 7 bases. This CDR3 is 15 amino acids long. The V gene's germline CDR1 is SGHKS and CDR2 YYEKEE (reference sequence). Germline trimming cut 1 base from V and 7 bases from J; bases unmatched to any gene: 8. Written as DNA, the CDR3 is TGTGCCAGCAGCTTGTCGGCGGGGGTGTTAAATGAGCAGTTCTTC. Translation: CASSLSAGVLNEQFF.

The chain carries TRBV3-1 (or the pseudogene TRBV3-2) and TRBJ2-2; D perhaps matches TRBD1 (5 bases). Trimming took off 8 bases at V and 7 bases at J, with 14 bases between the two ends. The germline V gene has CDR1 LGHDT and CDR2 YNNKEL (reference sequence). The CDR3 runs to 13 residues. CDR3 sequence reads: CASARTQGGELFF. As DNA, the CDR3 is TGTGCCAGCGCCCGCACTCAGGGCGGGGAGCTGTTTTTT.

V gene TRBV7-2 combines with J gene TRBJ2-7, with 9 bases that match TRBD1. Unmatched junction bases numbered 17, after V lost 2 bases and J lost 9 bases. Germline values: CDR1 SGHTA, CDR2 FQGNSA. This CDR3 region has 17 residues. The CDR3 protein is CASSLPRQGEVMGWQYF. CDR3 coding DNA: TGTGCCAGCAGCTTACCCCGACAGGGGGAGGTGATGGGGTGGCAGTACTTC.

This clone was counted a single time. The genes are TRBV6-5 and TRBJ2-1; 11 bases are a match to TRBD2. Germline lookup yields CDR1 MNHEY and CDR2 SVGAGI. The trim removed 6 bases at V and 3 bases at J, leaving 4 bases unmatched. The CDR3 loop spans 15 amino acids. The CDR3 DNA is TGTGCCAGCAGCGGCGGGACTAGCGGCTACAATGAGCAGTTCTTC. Translation: CASSGGTSGYNEQFF.

The chain recombines TRBV7-9 with TRBJ2-7; the D gene is possibly TRBD1 (6 bases). The CDR3 length is 14 residues. Germline loops: CDR1 SEHNR, CDR2 FQNEAQ (reference sequence). With 0 bases removed from V and 5 bases from J, the gap between germline ends came to 11 bases. CDR3 protein: CASSLAGRGHEQYF. The CDR3 coding sequence is TGTGCCAGCAGCTTAGCCGGCAGGGGACACGAGCAGTACTTC.

V gene TRBV24-1 combines with J gene TRBJ2-2; TRBD2 is a possible D gene (5 bases). This CDR3 is built from 14 residues. Germline values: CDR1 KGHDR, CDR2 SFDVKD. The V end was cut by 1 base, the J end by 5 bases, with 7 bases between. The CDR3 bases are TGTGCCACCAGTGATTTTGGGGAGACCGGGGAGCTGTTTTTT. It yields the protein CATSDFGETGELFF.

CDR3 coding DNA: TGTGCCAGCCTACAGGGGAATGCTAGAAACACCATATATTTT. Protein: CASLQGNARNTIYF. The chain uses TRBV6-5 and TRBJ1-3; TRBD1 matches at 7 bases. V lost 8 bases, J lost 5 bases, and 9 bases stayed unmatched. Germline-derived CDR1 and CDR2 are MNHEY and SVGAGI. The CDR3 totals 14 residues.

The chain recombines TRBV4-2 with TRBJ2-2; 8 bases fit TRBD2. The CDR3 is 16 residues long. V lost 1 base and J lost 7; bases outside the gene matches: 8. Germline lookup yields CDR1 LGHNA and CDR2 YNFKEQ. The CDR3 DNA reads TGTGCCAGCAGCCAAGCCGAGCGGGAGAGGGTCGGGGAGCTGTTTTTT. It translates to CASSQAERERVGELFF.

The chain combines TRBV11-1 with TRBJ2-7, with 9 bases matching TRBD1. The CDR3 consists of 15 residues. Germline CDR1 SGHAT, CDR2 FQDESV (reference sequence). Unmatched junction bases numbered 5, after V lost 2 bases and J lost 3 bases. CDR3: CASSLLGTGFYEQYF. The CDR3 DNA sequence: TGTGCCAGCAGCTTACTAGGGACAGGGTTCTACGAGCAGTACTTC. Variable domain in full (rest from reference TRBV11-1 and TRBJ2-7): EAEVAQSPRYKITEKSQAVAFWCDPISGHATLYWYRQILGQGPELLVQFQDESVVDDSQLPKDRFSAERLKGVDSTLKIQPAELGDSAMYLCASSLLGTGFYEQYFGPGTRLTVT.

J is TRBJ1-4 and V is TRBV5-4, with D maybe TRBD1 (6 bases). Trimming removed 1 base from V and 7 bases from J, with 11 bases in between. The CDR3 covers 14 residues. Germline CDR1 SGHNT, CDR2 YYREEE (reference sequence). CDR3 bases: TGTGCCAGCAGCTTGAATCAGGGGAGTGAAAAACTGTTTTTT. This encodes CASSLNQGSEKLFF.

The V call is TRBV12-3 or TRBV12-4, the J call TRBJ1-4; D might be TRBD1 (5 bases). This CDR3 region has 13 residues. With 6 bases removed from V and 11 bases from J, the gap between germline ends came to 16 bases. CDR3 residues: CASSQGSKMKLFF. CDR3 nucleotides: TGTGCCAGCAGCCAGGGCTCGAAGATGAAACTGTTTTTT.

The chain is built from TRBV2 and TRBJ1-1; the D gene is possibly TRBD1 (6 bases). Trimming removed 4 bases from V and 5 bases from J, with 26 bases in between. Germline V gene lookup returns CDR1 SNHLY and CDR2 FYNNEI. This CDR3 is 18 amino acids long. The CDR3 is CASSVSPVRLQGGTEAFF. In DNA, the CDR3 is TGTGCCAGCAGTGTGTCGCCAGTCCGTTTACAGGGTGGTACTGAAGCTTTCTTT.

This clone came up once. V and J are TRBV7-2 and TRBJ1-2; D perhaps matches TRBD1 (5 bases). Trimming took 5 bases from V and 6 from J, leaving 19 bases between them. The CDR3 is 15 residues long. Per the germline V gene, CDR1 is SGHTA and CDR2 is FQGNSA. Here the CDR3 reads CASSPTGGWENGYTF. Written as DNA, the CDR3 is TGTGCCAGCAGCCCTACCGGGGGGTGGGAGAATGGCTACACCTTC.

The CDR3 region has the DNA TGTGCCAGCGGCGCCGGGACAGGGTATAATGAAAAACTGTTTTTT. Its translation: CASGAGTGYNEKLFF. The chain combines TRBV25-1 with TRBJ1-4, with TRBD1 matching 9 bases. CDR1 and CDR2 from the germline V gene are MGHDK and SYGVNS. The CDR3 totals 15 residues. The ends lost 8 bases at V and 4 bases at J; junction bases unmatched: 8.

The chain uses TRBV5-6 and TRBJ1-5; D possibly corresponds to TRBD1 (6 bases). This CDR3 comprises 16 residues. Trimming took off 2 bases at V and 2 bases at J, with 14 bases between the two ends. Germline V gene lookup returns CDR1 SGHDT and CDR2 YYEEEE. The CDR3 spells CASSLRGGKGNQPQHF. Here the CDR3 DNA reads TGTGCCAGCAGCTTAAGAGGGGGTAAGGGCAATCAGCCCCAGCATTTT.

This clone showed up just a few times. The chain links TRBV5-4 to TRBJ2-3, with a weak D call TRBD1 (6 bases). CDR1 SGHNT and CDR2 YYREEE come from the germline V gene (reference sequence). The CDR3 runs to 15 residues. With 2 bases removed from V and 0 bases from J, the gap between germline ends came to 10 bases. The CDR3 DNA reads as TGTGCCAGCAGCTTAGGGGGAGCTAGCACAGATACGCAGTATTTT. It is translated as CASSLGGASTDTQYF.

This clone has just a few counts. This sequence joins TRBV7-8 and TRBJ1-5; 8 bases align to TRBD1. There are 14 residues in the CDR3. Trimming removed 8 bases from V and 1 base from J; junction bases left unmatched: 4. Germline V gene sequence: CDR1 SGHVS, CDR2 FQNEAQ. The CDR3 coding sequence is TGTGCCAGCCAGGACAGGGCCAGCAATCAGCCCCAGCATTTT. It codes for CASQDRASNQPQHF.